A single sample gave rise to the 13 T cell receptor beta chains below, sequenced in a study of CD8 T cells in Susac syndrome. A quantity of about 0.45 to 1 ug RNA underwent reverse transcription using random hexamers. TCRdb re-called the immunoSEQ multiplex PCR reads through MiXCR, storing one row per CDR3 protein. The data contain fewer than 150,000 distinct CDR3 sequences, 85% to 95% of them singletons. Sequencing was done on a sample of CD8+ T cells from PBMCs. The source of these receptors is a human donor in good health.

The genes are TRBV7-3 and TRBJ2-3, with a tentative D call TRBD2 (6 bases). V gave up 6 bases and J gave up 0 bases, with 13 bases separating them. The CDR3 has 15 amino acids. Looked up from germline, CDR1 is SGHTA and CDR2 is FQGTGA. The CDR3 region is CASRDSGISTDTQYF. CDR3 nucleotides: TGTGCCAGCAGAGATAGCGGTATCAGCACAGATACGCAGTATTTT. Using reference TRBV7-3 and TRBJ2-3 for the parts outside the CDR3, the full variable domain is GAGVSQTPSNKVTEKGKYVELRCDPISGHTALYWYRQSLGQGPEFLIYFQGTGAADDSGLPNDRFFAVRPEGSVSTLKIQRTERGDSAVYLCASRDSGISTDTQYFGPGTRLTVL.

This sequence joins TRBV7-9 and TRBJ1-4; D is possibly TRBD1 (5 bases). The CDR3 loop spans 13 amino acids. Trimming took 8 bases from V and 5 from J, leaving 12 bases between them. CDR1 is SEHNR, CDR2 FQNEAQ, per germline (reference sequence). The CDR3 here is CASGAALNEKLFF. Here the CDR3 DNA reads TGTGCCAGCGGGGCAGCCTTGAATGAAAAACTGTTTTTT.

J is TRBJ2-3 and V is TRBV28, with 8 bases lining up with TRBD2. With V trimmed by 9 bases and J by 4 bases, 18 bases remained unmatched. CDR1 and CDR2 (germline): MDHEN, SYDVKM. CDR3 length: 17 residues. This CDR3 is CASSSWVERESPDTQYF. The CDR3 DNA sequence: TGTGCCAGTTCCTCTTGGGTAGAGCGGGAGAGTCCAGATACGCAGTATTTT. Full variable domain (rest looked up from reference TRBV28 and TRBJ2-3): DVKVTQSSRYLVKRTGEKVFLECVQDMDHENMFWYRQDPGLGLRLIYFSYDVKMKEKGDIPEGYSVSREKKERFSLILESASTNQTSMYLCASSSWVERESPDTQYFGPGTRLTVL.

This sequence joins TRBV29-1 and TRBJ1-1; D is ambiguous. CDR3 length: 12 residues. Germline values: CDR1 SQVTM, CDR2 ANQGSEA. Between the trimmed V and J ends, which lost 6 bases and 1 base, there was a span of 9 bases. The CDR3 protein is CSVTGWNTEAFF. The CDR3 nucleotides read TGCAGCGTGACTGGGTGGAACACTGAAGCTTTCTTT.

The J gene is TRBJ2-4, the V gene TRBV27; a weak D match, TRBD1 (5 bases). This CDR3 comprises 13 residues. The germline gives CDR1 MNHEY, CDR2 SMNVEV (reference sequence). Trimming shortened V by 7 bases and J by 12 bases, and 19 bases separated the two germline ends. The chain's CDR3 is CASKGYPDAGQYF. The CDR3 nucleotides read TGTGCCAGCAAGGGGTATCCGGACGCCGGTCAGTACTTC.

The rearrangement joins TRBV29-1 to TRBJ2-1; 8 bases match TRBD1. The CDR3 has 17 amino acids. The V gene end was trimmed by 7 bases and the J gene end by 7 bases; junction bases not matched to a gene: 21. CDR1 is SQVTM, CDR2 ANQGSEA, per germline. As DNA, the CDR3 is TGCAGCGCTCCGGGACAGGAGCTCTATACCGAGCGGAATGAGCAGTTCTTC. It translates to CSAPGQELYTERNEQFF.

The V and J genes are TRBV18 and TRBJ2-6; no definite D call. Germline CDR1 is KGHSH and CDR2 is LQKENI. This CDR3 has 18 residues. Trimming removed 2 bases from V and 5 bases from J, with 19 bases in between. CDR3 bases: TGTGCCAGCTCACCAGGTTCGGAGAATCTGTTTCGGGCCAACGTCCTGACTTTC. Translating gives CASSPGSENLFRANVLTF. The variable domain in full, completed from reference TRBV18 and TRBJ2-6, reads NAGVMQNPRHLVRRRGQEARLRCSPMKGHSHVYWYRQLPEEGLKFMVYLQKENIIDESGMPKERFSAEFPKEGPSILRIQQVVRGDSAAYFCASSPGSENLFRANVLTFGAGSRLTVL.

The chain recombines TRBV27 with TRBJ1-5; 8 bases match TRBD1. Germline loops: CDR1 MNHEY, CDR2 SMNVEV (reference sequence). The junction had 12 bases not matched to a gene; V was cut back by 6 bases and J by 5 bases. The CDR3 covers 16 residues. The DNA of the CDR3 is TGTGCCAGCAGAACCTCCGACAGGGGATACGATCAGCCCCAGCATTTT. Translating it yields CASRTSDRGYDQPQHF.

V is TRBV19 and J is TRBJ2-3; D possibly corresponds to TRBD1 (5 bases). Germline V CDR1 and CDR2: LNHDA, SQIVND (reference sequence). V was trimmed by 7 bases and J by 3 bases, leaving 14 bases between them. CDR3 length: 14 amino acids. CDR3 sequence reads: CASNPTENTDTQYF. The CDR3 DNA follows: TGTGCCAGTAACCCGACAGAGAATACAGATACGCAGTATTTT.

V is TRBV7-2 and J is TRBJ2-7; 11 nucleotides align to TRBD2. With V trimmed by 4 bases and J by 4 bases, 3 bases remained unmatched. Germline CDR1 SGHTA, CDR2 FQGNSA. This CDR3 is built from 14 residues. The CDR3 loop reads CASSSLAGGYEQYF. The CDR3 coding sequence is TGTGCCAGCAGCTCTCTAGCGGGAGGTTACGAGCAGTACTTC.

The chain links TRBV7-9 to TRBJ2-7; TRBD1 aligns across 10 bases. This CDR3 contains 15 residues. With V trimmed by 4 bases and J by 5 bases, 8 bases remained unmatched. Germline assignment: CDR1 SEHNR and CDR2 FQNEAQ (reference sequence). CDR3 sequence (DNA): TGTGCCAGCAGCTCGGGACAGGGGTCCGCTGACGAGCAGTACTTC. Protein sequence: CASSSGQGSADEQYF.

V usage is TRBV13 and J usage is TRBJ2-5; 8 bases map to TRBD2. The CDR3 spans 15 residues. Per the germline V gene, CDR1 is PRHDT and CDR2 is FYEKMQ (reference sequence). V lost 5 bases, J lost 1 base, and 6 bases stayed unmatched. For the CDR3, the DNA is TGTGCCAGCAGCACACCGGGACTAGGCCAAGAGACCCAGTACTTC. Translating it yields CASSTPGLGQETQYF.

The chain recombines TRBV11-2 with TRBJ2-7; either TRBD1 or TRBD2 may supply D (5 bases each). V was trimmed by 5 bases and J by 3 bases, leaving 11 bases between them. The CDR3 runs 13 residues. Germline V lookup: CDR1 SGHAT, CDR2 FQNNGV. CDR3 bases: TGTGCCAGCAGCATGGGACCTCGCTACGAGCAGTACTTC. Residues: CASSMGPRYEQYF.